Listed below are T cell receptor beta chains from one sample, sequenced in a study of OX40 agonist ivuxolimab in advanced cancers. Using immunoSEQ multiplex PCR, the repertoire was profiled, and TCRdb retains in-frame clones only, with some absent. The data hold about 73,000 clones, with over 75% observed a single time. The specimen comprised CD4+ or CD8+ T cells sorted from blood, sampled in a trial of the OX40 agonist ivuxolimab. All receptors come from an adult with an advanced solid tumor such as melanoma, head and neck, liver or kidney cancer. The CDR3 runs from the conserved cysteine through the conserved F or W. The order of the fields is J gene, D gene, V gene, clone size, CDR3 DNA, CDR3 protein. A D gene is named only where the DNA matches it firmly. The size of a clone is reported for some rows only, either as once, few or many, or as a class for expanded clones.

J: TRBJ1-6; D: .; V: TRBV6-5; size: .; DNA: TGTGCCAGCATATTTGGGGGTGGTAATTCACCCCTCCACTTT; CDR3: CASIFGGGNSPLHF
J: TRBJ1-1; D: TRBD1; V: TRBV2; size: few; DNA: TGTGCCAGCAGTAACCGGGACAGGCTGAACACTGAAGCTTTCTTT; CDR3: CASSNRDRLNTEAFF
J: TRBJ2-5; D: .; V: TRBV7-6; size: .; DNA: TGTGCCAGCAGAAGTATCGGGAGAGAGACCCAGTACTTC; CDR3: CASRSIGRETQYF
J: TRBJ1-3; D: .; V: TRBV5-8; size: .; DNA: TGTGCCAGCAGGGAACAGATCCTCTCTGGAAACACCATATATTTT; CDR3: CASREQILSGNTIYF
J: TRBJ2-5; D: TRBD1; V: TRBV7-8; size: .; DNA: TGTGCCAGCAGCTTAGGGGACAGGGTATGGGAGACCCAGTACTTC; CDR3: CASSLGDRVWETQYF
J: TRBJ2-1; D: .; V: TRBV18; size: .; DNA: TGTGCCAGCTCGGCACTTTCGAATGAGCAGTTCTTC; CDR3: CASSALSNEQFF
J: TRBJ2-7; D: .; V: TRBV5-4; size: .; DNA: TGTGCCAGCAGTCGGGACTCCTACGAGCAGTACTTC; CDR3: CASSRDSYEQYF
J: TRBJ2-7; D: TRBD1; V: TRBV11-2; size: .; DNA: TGTGCCAGCAGCTTAGATACCGGGACAGGGGCCTACGAGCAGTACTTC; CDR3: CASSLDTGTGAYEQYF
J: TRBJ1-1; D: .; V: TRBV29-1; size: .; DNA: TGCAGCGTTGAAGATCAGAGGGGCCTACTGAGTGACACTGAAGCTTTCTTT; CDR3: CSVEDQRGLLSDTEAFF
J: TRBJ2-3; D: TRBD2; V: TRBV4-1; size: .; DNA: TGCGCCAGCAGCCAAGACCCGAGCGGGGTAGGTACGCAGTATTTT; CDR3: CASSQDPSGVGTQYF
J: TRBJ2-1; D: .; V: TRBV7-9; size: .; DNA: TGTGCCAGCAGCGACAACAATGAGCAGTTCTTC; CDR3: CASSDNNEQFF
J: TRBJ2-3; D: .; V: TRBV9; size: .; DNA: TGTGCCAGCAGCGTAGGTCCCGGGGACCCCACAGATACGCAGTATTTT; CDR3: CASSVGPGDPTDTQYF
J: TRBJ2-5; D: .; V: TRBV6-5; size: .; DNA: TGTGCCAGCAGTTACTCTTTTGGAGAGACCCAGTACTTC; CDR3: CASSYSFGETQYF
J: TRBJ2-7; D: TRBD2; V: TRBV5-4; size: .; DNA: TGTGCCAGCAGTTCACTAGCGGGGGGCTCCTACGAGCAGTACTTC; CDR3: CASSSLAGGSYEQYF
J: TRBJ2-5; D: .; V: TRBV5-1; size: .; DNA: TGCGCCAGCAGCTTGGCAGCGGGCAGCGAGACCCAGTACTTC; CDR3: CASSLAAGSETQYF
J: TRBJ1-6; D: .; V: TRBV5-1; size: .; DNA: TGCGCCAGCAGCCCCGGTGGGAGCTCCTATAATTCACCCCTCCACTTT; CDR3: CASSPGGSSYNSPLHF
J: TRBJ1-5; D: TRBD1; V: TRBV19; size: .; DNA: TGTGCCAGTAACCAACAGGGGGTTGGCAATCAGCCCCAGCATTTT; CDR3: CASNQQGVGNQPQHF
J: TRBJ2-7; D: TRBD2; V: TRBV30; size: once; DNA: TGTGCCTGGACTCGCGGGGGGACGACCTACGAGCAGTACTTC; CDR3: CAWTRGGTTYEQYF
J: TRBJ2-5; D: .; V: TRBV11-2; size: .; DNA: TGTGCCAGCAGCTTAGATGGAGGGGTACGAGAGACCCAGTACTTC; CDR3: CASSLDGGVRETQYF
J: TRBJ2-3; D: TRBD2; V: TRBV7-8; size: .; DNA: TGTGCCAGCAGCTTAGGGACTAGCGGTCTTGGTGATACGCAGTATTTT; CDR3: CASSLGTSGLGDTQYF
J: TRBJ2-3; D: .; V: TRBV5-6; size: .; DNA: TGTGCCAGCAGCCCGGAGGCGGACAGTTACACAGATACGCAGTATTTT; CDR3: CASSPEADSYTDTQYF
J: TRBJ2-5; D: .; V: TRBV6-1; size: .; DNA: TGTGCCAGCAGTGAGGACCATGGAGAGACCCAGTACTTC; CDR3: CASSEDHGETQYF
J: TRBJ1-4; D: TRBD1; V: TRBV7-2; size: once; DNA: TGTGCCAGCAGCTTAGGTGGGGGACAGGGGAATGAAAAACTGTTTTTT; CDR3: CASSLGGGQGNEKLFF
J: TRBJ1-2; D: .; V: TRBV6-1; size: .; DNA: TGTGCCAGCAGTTCTCGGGTGGGGCCAGGCTATGGCTACACCTTC; CDR3: CASSSRVGPGYGYTF
J: TRBJ2-5; D: .; V: TRBV5-1; size: .; DNA: TGCGCCAGCAGCTTGGGCCCAGAGACCCAGTACTTC; CDR3: CASSLGPETQYF
J: TRBJ1-5; D: .; V: TRBV7-9; size: .; DNA: TGTGCCAGCAGCTTAGGGGAGGGGCGCCAGCCCCAGCATTTT; CDR3: CASSLGEGRQPQHF
J: TRBJ2-1; D: TRBD1; V: TRBV27; size: .; DNA: TGTGCCAGCAGTCGGGACAGGTCGTCCTACAATGAGCAGTTCTTC; CDR3: CASSRDRSSYNEQFF
J: TRBJ1-5; D: TRBD1; V: TRBV5-1; size: .; DNA: TGCGCCAGCAGCTTGGGGGCAGGGGGCGGTCAGCCCCAGCATTTT; CDR3: CASSLGAGGGQPQHF
J: TRBJ1-1; D: .; V: TRBV18; size: .; DNA: TGTGCCAGCTCACCATCCTCGGGGGGGTTGAACACTGAAGCTTTCTTT; CDR3: CASSPSSGGLNTEAFF
J: TRBJ2-7; D: .; V: TRBV6-6; size: .; DNA: TGTGCCAGCAGTTACGGGATAACCTACGAGCAGTACTTC; CDR3: CASSYGITYEQYF
J: TRBJ2-2; D: .; V: TRBV9; size: .; DNA: TGTGCCAGCAGCATAGGGACACCGAACACCGGGGAGCTGTTTTTT; CDR3: CASSIGTPNTGELFF
J: TRBJ1-6; D: .; V: TRBV4-2; size: few; DNA: TGTGCCAGCAGCCAAGTGGGGTCTGAAACAATACCCCACTTT; CDR3: CASSQVGSETIPHF
J: TRBJ2-5; D: TRBD1; V: TRBV6-6; size: .; DNA: TGTGCCAGCAGTTACTCGACAGGGGATGGAGAGACCCAGTACTTC; CDR3: CASSYSTGDGETQYF
J: TRBJ2-6; D: .; V: TRBV5-8; size: .; DNA: TGTGCCAGCTCTCGATCCACACAAAGTCGGGCCAACGTCCTGACTTTC; CDR3: CASSRSTQSRANVLTF
J: TRBJ2-3; D: .; V: TRBV11-2; size: .; DNA: TGTGCCAGCAGCTTATCAGGGAGCACAGATACGCAGTATTTT; CDR3: CASSLSGSTDTQYF
J: TRBJ2-5; D: TRBD2; V: TRBV5-1; size: .; DNA: TGCGCCAGCAGCGCGCAAACGGGGGGTCAAGAGACCCAGTACTTC; CDR3: CASSAQTGGQETQYF
J: TRBJ1-1; D: TRBD1; V: TRBV19; size: .; DNA: TGTGCCAGTAGCTCCGGGACAGGGAACACTGAAGCTTTCTTT; CDR3: CASSSGTGNTEAFF
J: TRBJ1-1; D: .; V: TRBV18; size: few; DNA: TGTGCCAGCTCACAGGACACCCTCCCCGCTGAAGCTTTCTTT; CDR3: CASSQDTLPAEAFF
J: TRBJ2-7; D: .; V: TRBV9; size: .; DNA: TGTGCCAGCAGCGTAGAACTGGGCGAGCAGTACTTC; CDR3: CASSVELGEQYF
J: TRBJ2-2; D: TRBD1; V: TRBV7-8; size: .; DNA: TGTGCCAGCAGCTTACAGGGGGCGGCCGGGGAGCTGTTTTTT; CDR3: CASSLQGAAGELFF
J: TRBJ2-1; D: TRBD2; V: TRBV30; size: .; DNA: TGTGCCTGGAGTACCTCCGGGACTAGGATAGGTGAGCAGTTCTTC; CDR3: CAWSTSGTRIGEQFF
J: TRBJ1-2; D: .; V: TRBV5-1; size: .; DNA: TGCGCCAGCAGCTGGGGGACGGGGCAAGATACGGGTGGCTACACCTTC; CDR3: CASSWGTGQDTGGYTF
J: TRBJ1-6; D: .; V: TRBV7-3; size: .; DNA: TGTGCCAGCAGTCCCGGCCAGCCGAATTCACCCCTCCACTTT; CDR3: CASSPGQPNSPLHF
J: TRBJ1-3; D: .; V: TRBV7-9; size: .; DNA: TGTGCCAGCAGCGCCGAAGCCGGCGGTTCTGGAAACACCATATATTTT; CDR3: CASSAEAGGSGNTIYF
J: TRBJ2-7; D: TRBD1; V: TRBV7-2; size: .; DNA: TGTGCCAGCAGCTCTAGACAGGGTGCCTACGAGCAGTACTTC; CDR3: CASSSRQGAYEQYF
J: TRBJ1-2; D: TRBD1; V: TRBV7-2; size: few; DNA: TGTGCCAGCAGCTCTAGGGGGGGACAGGACTATGGCTACACCTTC; CDR3: CASSSRGGQDYGYTF
J: TRBJ2-1; D: .; V: TRBV7-2; size: .; DNA: TGTGCCAGCAGCTTTGTTCGGGGCAATGAGCAGTTCTTC; CDR3: CASSFVRGNEQFF
J: TRBJ2-7; D: .; V: TRBV6-5; size: .; DNA: TGTGCCAGCAGTTACTCGGCGGGGGCGTCCTACGAGCAGTACTTC; CDR3: CASSYSAGASYEQYF
J: TRBJ1-5; D: .; V: TRBV5-1; size: .; DNA: TGCGCCAGCAGCTCGGATAGCAATCAGCCCCAGCATTTT; CDR3: CASSSDSNQPQHF
J: TRBJ2-1; D: .; V: TRBV10-3; size: .; DNA: TGTGCCATCAGTGAAAGTCTTCTGGATGAGCAGTTCTTC; CDR3: CAISESLLDEQFF
J: TRBJ1-2; D: TRBD1; V: TRBV28; size: .; DNA: TGTGCCAGCAGTTTGGGTACAGGGGTGTTGAGCTATGGCTACACCTTC; CDR3: CASSLGTGVLSYGYTF
J: TRBJ2-1; D: TRBD1; V: TRBV10-3; size: .; DNA: TGTGCCATAGGGTCTGGACAGGGGGTAGGCAATGAGCAGTTCTTC; CDR3: CAIGSGQGVGNEQFF
J: TRBJ2-1; D: .; V: TRBV6-1; size: .; DNA: TGTGCCAGCGGCCTCGACCTCTACAATGAGCAGTTCTTC; CDR3: CASGLDLYNEQFF
J: TRBJ2-1; D: .; V: TRBV9; size: .; DNA: TGTGCCAGCAGCGTTGGGGGGAATGCCTACAATGAGCAGTTCTTC; CDR3: CASSVGGNAYNEQFF
J: TRBJ2-1; D: TRBD1; V: TRBV25-1; size: .; DNA: TGTGCCAGCAGGGGACAGGACTACAATGAGCAGTTCTTC; CDR3: CASRGQDYNEQFF